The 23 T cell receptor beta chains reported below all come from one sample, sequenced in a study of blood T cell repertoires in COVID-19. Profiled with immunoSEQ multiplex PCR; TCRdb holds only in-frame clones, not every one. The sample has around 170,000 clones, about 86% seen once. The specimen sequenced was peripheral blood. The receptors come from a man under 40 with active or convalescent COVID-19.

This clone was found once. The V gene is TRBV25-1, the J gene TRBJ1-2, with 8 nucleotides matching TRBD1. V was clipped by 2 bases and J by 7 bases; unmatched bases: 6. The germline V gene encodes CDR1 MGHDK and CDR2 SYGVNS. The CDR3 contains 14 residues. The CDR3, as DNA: TGTGCCAGCAGTGAAGACAGGGGCGTTGGTGGCTACACCTTC. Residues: CASSEDRGVGGYTF.

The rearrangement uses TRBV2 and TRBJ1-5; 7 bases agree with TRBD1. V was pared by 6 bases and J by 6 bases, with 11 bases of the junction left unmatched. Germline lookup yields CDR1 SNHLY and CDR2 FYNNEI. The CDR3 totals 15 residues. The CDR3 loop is CASRADRLGGQPQHF. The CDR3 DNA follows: TGTGCCAGCAGAGCGGACAGGCTAGGCGGTCAGCCCCAGCATTTT.

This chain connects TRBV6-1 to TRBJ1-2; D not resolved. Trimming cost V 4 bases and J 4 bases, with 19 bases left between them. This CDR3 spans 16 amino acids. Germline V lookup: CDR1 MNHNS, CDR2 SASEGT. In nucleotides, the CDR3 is TGTGCCAGCAGTGTCCCCTTAAGAGGGCCGTTCTATGGCTACACCTTC. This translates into CASSVPLRGPFYGYTF.

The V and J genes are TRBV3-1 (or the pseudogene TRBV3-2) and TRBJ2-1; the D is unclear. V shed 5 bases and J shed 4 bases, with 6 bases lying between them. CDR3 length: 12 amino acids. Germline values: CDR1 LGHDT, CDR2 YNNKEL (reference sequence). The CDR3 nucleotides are TGTGCCAGCAGCACGCAGTACAATGAGCAGTTCTTC. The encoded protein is CASSTQYNEQFF.

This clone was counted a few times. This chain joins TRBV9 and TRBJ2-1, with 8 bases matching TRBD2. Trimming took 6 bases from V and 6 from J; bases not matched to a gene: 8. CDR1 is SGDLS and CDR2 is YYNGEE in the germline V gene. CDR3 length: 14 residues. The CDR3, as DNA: TGTGCCAGCACCCCCAGCGGGAGTATCAATGAGCAGTTCTTC. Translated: CASTPSGSINEQFF.

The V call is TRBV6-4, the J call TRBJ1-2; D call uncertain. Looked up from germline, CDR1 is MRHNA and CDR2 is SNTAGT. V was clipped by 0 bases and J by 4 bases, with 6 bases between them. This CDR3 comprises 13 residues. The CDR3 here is CASSDSGGYGYTF. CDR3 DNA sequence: TGTGCCAGCAGTGACTCGGGAGGCTATGGCTACACCTTC.

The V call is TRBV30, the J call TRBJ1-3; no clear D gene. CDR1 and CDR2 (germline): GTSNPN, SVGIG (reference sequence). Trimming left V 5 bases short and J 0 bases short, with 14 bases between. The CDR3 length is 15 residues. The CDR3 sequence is CAWDKTTTSGNTIYF. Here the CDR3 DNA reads TGTGCCTGGGATAAGACTACTACCTCTGGAAACACCATATATTTT.

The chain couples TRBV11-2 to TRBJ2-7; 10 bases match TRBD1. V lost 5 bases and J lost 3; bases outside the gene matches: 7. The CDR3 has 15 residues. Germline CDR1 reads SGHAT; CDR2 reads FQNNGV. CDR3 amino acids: CASSPGQGKGYEQYF. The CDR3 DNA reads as TGTGCCAGCAGCCCGGGACAGGGGAAAGGCTACGAGCAGTACTTC. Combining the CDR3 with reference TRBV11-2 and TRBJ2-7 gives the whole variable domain EAGVAQSPRYKIIEKRQSVAFWCNPISGHATLYWYQQILGQGPKLLIQFQNNGVVDDSQLPKDRFSAERLKGVDSTLKIQPAKLEDSAVYLCASSPGQGKGYEQYFGPGTRLTVT.

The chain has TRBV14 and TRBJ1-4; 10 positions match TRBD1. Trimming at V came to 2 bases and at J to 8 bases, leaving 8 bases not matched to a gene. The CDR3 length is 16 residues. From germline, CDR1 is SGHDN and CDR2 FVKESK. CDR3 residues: CASSQLSGQGGEKLFF. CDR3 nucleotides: TGTGCCAGCAGCCAACTCTCCGGACAGGGGGGCGAAAAACTGTTTTTT.

CDR3 in DNA: TGTGCCAGCAGCGTACTCCAGTCCTCAGATACGCAGTATTTT. It encodes CASSVLQSSDTQYF. The chain joins TRBV9 to TRBJ2-3; D is uncertain. V gave up 1 base and J gave up 4 bases, with 10 bases separating them. CDR3 length: 14 amino acids. CDR1 is SGDLS and CDR2 is YYNGEE in the germline V gene.

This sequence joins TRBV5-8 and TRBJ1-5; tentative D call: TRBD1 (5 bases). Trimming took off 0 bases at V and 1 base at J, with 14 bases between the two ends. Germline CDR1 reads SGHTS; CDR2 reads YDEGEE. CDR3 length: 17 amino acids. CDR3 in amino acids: CASSLVARESSNQPQHF. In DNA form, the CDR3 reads TGTGCCAGCAGCTTGGTTGCCAGGGAATCAAGCAATCAGCCCCAGCATTTT.

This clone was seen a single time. The CDR3 loop reads CAWGAGGSFYNEQFF. DNA for the CDR3: TGTGCCTGGGGTGCGGGAGGGTCCTTCTACAATGAGCAGTTCTTC. The chain joins TRBV30 to TRBJ2-1; 9 bases align to TRBD2. After removal of 5 bases from V and 3 bases from J, the junction contained 8 bases not matched to a gene. Germline V gene sequence: CDR1 GTSNPN, CDR2 SVGIG (reference sequence). This CDR3 contains 15 residues. Combining the CDR3 with reference TRBV30 and TRBJ2-1 gives the whole variable domain SQTIHQWPATLVQPVGSPLSLECTVEGTSNPNLYWYRQAAGRGLQLLFYSVGIGQISSEVPQNLSASRPQDRQFILSSKKLLLSDSGFYLCAWGAGGSFYNEQFFGPGTRLTVL.

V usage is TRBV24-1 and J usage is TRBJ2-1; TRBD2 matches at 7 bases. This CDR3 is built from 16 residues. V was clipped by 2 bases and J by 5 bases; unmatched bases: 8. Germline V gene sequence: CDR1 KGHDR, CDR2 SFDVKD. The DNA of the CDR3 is TGTGCCACCAGTGATTCAGGCGGGAGCCGAGACAATGAGCAGTTCTTC. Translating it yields CATSDSGGSRDNEQFF.

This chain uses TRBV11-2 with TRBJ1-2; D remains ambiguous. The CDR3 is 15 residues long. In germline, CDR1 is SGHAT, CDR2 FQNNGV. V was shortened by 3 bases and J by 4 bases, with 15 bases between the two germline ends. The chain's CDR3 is CASSLDSHSGYGYTF. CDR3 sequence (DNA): TGTGCCAGCAGCTTGGACTCCCACTCGGGCTATGGCTACACCTTC. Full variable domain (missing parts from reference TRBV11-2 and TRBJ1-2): EAGVAQSPRYKIIEKRQSVAFWCNPISGHATLYWYQQILGQGPKLLIQFQNNGVVDDSQLPKDRFSAERLKGVDSTLKIQPAKLEDSAVYLCASSLDSHSGYGYTFGSGTRLTVV.

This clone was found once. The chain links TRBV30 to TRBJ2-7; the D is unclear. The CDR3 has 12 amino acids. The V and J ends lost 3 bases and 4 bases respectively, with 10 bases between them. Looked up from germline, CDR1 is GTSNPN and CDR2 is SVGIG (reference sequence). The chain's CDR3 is CAWRDNLYEQYF. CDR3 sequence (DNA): TGTGCCTGGAGAGACAATTTGTACGAGCAGTACTTC.

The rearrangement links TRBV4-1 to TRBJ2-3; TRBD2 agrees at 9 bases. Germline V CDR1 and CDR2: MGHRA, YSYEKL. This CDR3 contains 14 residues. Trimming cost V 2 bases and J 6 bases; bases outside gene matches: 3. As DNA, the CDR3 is TGCGCCAGCAGCCAAATAGCGGGGGTGGATACGCAGTATTTT. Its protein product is CASSQIAGVDTQYF.

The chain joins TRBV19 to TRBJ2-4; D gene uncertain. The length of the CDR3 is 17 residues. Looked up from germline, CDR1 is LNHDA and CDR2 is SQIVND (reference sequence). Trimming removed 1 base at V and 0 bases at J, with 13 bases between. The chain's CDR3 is CASSIGLAFLAKNIQYF. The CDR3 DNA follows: TGTGCCAGTAGTATAGGGCTCGCTTTTCTAGCCAAAAACATTCAGTACTTC.

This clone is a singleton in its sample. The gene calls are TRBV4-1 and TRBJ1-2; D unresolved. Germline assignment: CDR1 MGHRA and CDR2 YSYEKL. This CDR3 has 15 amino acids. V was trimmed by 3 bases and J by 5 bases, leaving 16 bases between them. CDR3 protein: CASSQVMEDGYGYTF. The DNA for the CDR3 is TGCGCCAGCAGCCAGGTAATGGAGGATGGGTATGGCTACACCTTC.

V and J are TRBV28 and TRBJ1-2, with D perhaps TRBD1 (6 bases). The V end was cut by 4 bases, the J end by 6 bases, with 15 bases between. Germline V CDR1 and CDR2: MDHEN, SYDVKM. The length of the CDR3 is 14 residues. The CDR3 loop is CASSSMTGLHGYTF. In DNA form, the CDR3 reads TGTGCCAGCAGTTCCATGACAGGTCTTCATGGCTACACCTTC.

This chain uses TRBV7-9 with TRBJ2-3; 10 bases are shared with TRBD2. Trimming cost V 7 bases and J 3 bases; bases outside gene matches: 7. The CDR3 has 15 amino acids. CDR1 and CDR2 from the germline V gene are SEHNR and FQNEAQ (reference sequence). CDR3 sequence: CASKSIAGGTDTQYF. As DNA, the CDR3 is TGTGCCAGCAAATCCATAGCGGGGGGAACAGATACGCAGTATTTT. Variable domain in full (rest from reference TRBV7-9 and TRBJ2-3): DTGVSQNPRHKITKRGQNVTFRCDPISEHNRLYWYRQTLGQGPEFLTYFQNEAQLEKSRLLSDRFSAERPKGSFSTLEIQRTEQGDSAMYLCASKSIAGGTDTQYFGPGTRLTVL.

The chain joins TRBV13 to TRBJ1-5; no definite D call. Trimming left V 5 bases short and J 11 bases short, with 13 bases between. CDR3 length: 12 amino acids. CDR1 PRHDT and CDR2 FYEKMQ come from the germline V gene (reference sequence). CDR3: CASSEGPSAQHF. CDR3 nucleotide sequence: TGTGCCAGCAGCGAGGGTCCGTCAGCCCAGCATTTT.

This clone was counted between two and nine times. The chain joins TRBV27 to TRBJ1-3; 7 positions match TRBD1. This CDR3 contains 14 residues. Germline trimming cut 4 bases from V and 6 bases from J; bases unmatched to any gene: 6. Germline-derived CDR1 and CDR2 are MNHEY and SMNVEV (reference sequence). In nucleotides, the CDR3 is TGTGCCAGCAGTTCCCGACAGGGCCAAAACACCATATATTTT. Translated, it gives CASSSRQGQNTIYF.

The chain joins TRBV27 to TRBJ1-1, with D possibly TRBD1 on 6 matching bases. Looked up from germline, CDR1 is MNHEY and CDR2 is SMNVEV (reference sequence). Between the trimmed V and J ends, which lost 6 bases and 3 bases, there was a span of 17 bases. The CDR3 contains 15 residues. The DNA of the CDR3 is TGTGCCAGCAGGCTAACGGGGGGCTGGTACACTGAAGCTTTCTTT. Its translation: CASRLTGGWYTEAFF.